The 16 T cell receptor beta chains in this list originate from one sample, sequenced in a study of response to subunit inactivated influenza vaccine (dated by TCRdb to 2017 to 2018). Library preparation employed RT-PCR. TCRdb records Illumina HiSeq 2500 as the sequencer. TCRdb passed the public sequencing reads through fastp at Q25 and MiXCR, retaining productive beta sequences. Every CDR3 protein is listed once, alongside the most common genes and DNA of its rows. In this sample the table shows a few hundred thousand distinct CDR3 sequences, 9.5% to 15% of which occur a single time. The ten largest clones represent less than 8.5% of the sample. This specimen was non-naive T cells sorted from PBMCs, taken approximately 15 days before vaccination. The cell subset or site tag for this specimen amounts to: memory T cell fraction. Every receptor here comes from a man in his fifties who received an inactivated influenza vaccine. Donor details come from another sample of the same person, matched by shared clones.

This clonotype was observed a handful of times. The chain links TRBV12-3 or TRBV12-4 to TRBJ2-7, with D perhaps matching TRBD1 (5 bases). Trimming took 8 bases from V and 2 from J, leaving 13 bases between them. CDR3 length: 13 residues. The CDR3 loop reads CASGAGIAYEQYF. CDR3 bases: TGTGCCAGCGGGGCTGGTATCGCCTACGAGCAGTACTTC.

V gene TRBV12-3 or TRBV12-4 combines with J gene TRBJ1-3; D might be TRBD1 (6 bases). The V and J ends lost 6 bases and 2 bases respectively, with 11 bases between them. The CDR3 totals 14 residues. CDR3 in amino acids: CASRLPGAGNTIYF. The DNA for the CDR3 is TGTGCCAGCAGACTCCCAGGGGCTGGAAACACCATATATTTT.

This clonotype occurred many times. J is TRBJ1-2 and V is TRBV20-1; D may be TRBD1 (6 bases). This CDR3 has 12 residues. V lost 2 bases and J lost 8, with 12 bases in between. Germline V gene sequence: CDR1 DFQATT, CDR2 SNEGSKA (reference sequence). This CDR3 is CSARNRVEGYTF. The DNA of the CDR3 is TGCAGTGCTAGAAACAGGGTTGAGGGCTACACCTTC.

This sequence joins TRBV20-1 and TRBJ2-5, with 14 bases identical to TRBD2. V lost 1 base and J lost 2; bases outside the gene matches: 0. The CDR3 runs 15 residues. The germline V gene has CDR1 DFQATT and CDR2 SNEGSKA (reference sequence). The CDR3 nucleotides are TGCAGTGCTAGAGGACTAGCGGGAGGGCAAGAGACCCAGTACTTC. Translated, it gives CSARGLAGGQETQYF.

The gene calls are TRBV27 and TRBJ1-1; unclear D gene. Germline V gives CDR1 MNHEY, CDR2 SMNVEV (reference sequence). Deletions cut 5 bases from V and 0 bases from J, with 7 bases between. This CDR3 is 13 amino acids long. CDR3 loop: CASSTGMNTEAFF. CDR3 in DNA: TGTGCCAGCAGTACCGGGATGAACACTGAAGCTTTCTTT.

The rearrangement uses TRBV18 and TRBJ2-7, with unresolved D. Germline values: CDR1 KGHSH, CDR2 LQKENI. The CDR3 totals 14 residues. The V end was cut by 3 bases, the J end by 3 bases, with 12 bases between. CDR3 sequence reads: CASSPPGSYYEQYF. In nucleotides, the CDR3 is TGTGCCAGCTCACCCCCGGGCAGCTACTACGAGCAGTACTTC.

This clonotype was seen many times. The gene calls are TRBV12-3 or TRBV12-4 and TRBJ2-1; 11 bases align to TRBD2. The V and J ends lost 6 bases and 2 bases, in that order; junction bases with no gene match: 6. The CDR3 consists of 16 residues. CDR3 in amino acids: CASSGTSGFTYNEQFF. CDR3 nucleotides: TGTGCCAGCAGCGGGACTAGCGGCTTTACCTACAATGAGCAGTTCTTC.

This clonotype appeared many times. The V call is TRBV12-5, the J call TRBJ2-1; D possibly matches TRBD1 or TRBD2 (5 bases each). Germline V gene data show CDR1 as LGHNT and CDR2 as FRNRAP. The CDR3 length is 13 residues. The ends were cut back, 8 bases at V and 7 bases at J, with 15 bases in the middle. The DNA for the CDR3 is TGTGCTAGTCGACCCCCGGGACGTAATGAGCAGTTCTTC. The encoded protein is CASRPPGRNEQFF.

The V and J genes are TRBV4-3 and TRBJ1-5, with D uncertain. This CDR3 has 14 amino acids. Germline lookup yields CDR1 LGHNA and CDR2 YSLEER. Trimming stripped 1 base from V and 4 bases from J, with 8 bases between. The CDR3 loop reads CASSQALENQPQHF. DNA for the CDR3: TGCGCCAGCAGCCAAGCCTTAGAAAATCAGCCCCAGCATTTT.

The chain combines TRBV27 with TRBJ2-5; no definite D call. This CDR3 has 15 residues. The V gene lost 4 bases and the J gene lost 3 bases, with 15 bases spanning the gap. CDR1 and CDR2 (germline): MNHEY, SMNVEV (reference sequence). CDR3 DNA: TGTGCCAGCAGTTCCCACTGGATGTTCGAAGAGACCCAGTACTTC. As protein: CASSSHWMFEETQYF.

The CDR3 spells CASSLTGGPGELFF. CDR3 bases: TGTGCCAGCAGCTTGACAGGGGGACCCGGGGAGCTGTTTTTT. The chain uses TRBV5-6 and TRBJ2-2, with 8 bases that match TRBD1. The V gene end was trimmed by 1 base and the J gene end by 6 bases; junction bases not matched to a gene: 2. CDR1 and CDR2 (germline): SGHDT, YYEEEE. The CDR3 sequence is 14 residues long.

CDR3 coding DNA: TGCGCCAGCAGCTTGGAACAGGGGAACACTGAAGCTTTCTTT. As protein: CASSLEQGNTEAFF. The gene calls are TRBV5-1 and TRBJ1-1, with D possibly being TRBD1 (6 bases). CDR3 length: 14 amino acids. Trimming removed 0 bases at V and 1 base at J, with 7 bases between. The germline CDR1 and CDR2 sequences are SGHRS and YFSETQ.

The chain is built from TRBV4-3 and TRBJ2-2; D is unclear. The CDR3 contains 16 residues. The V end lost 2 bases, the J end lost 0 bases, and 10 bases lay between the germline ends. CDR1 and CDR2 from the germline V gene are LGHNA and YSLEER. In nucleotides, the CDR3 is TGCGCCAGCAGCCAACGCGAACGGGCGAACACCGGGGAGCTGTTTTTT. Residues: CASSQRERANTGELFF.

This clonotype was observed a few times. The CDR3 sequence is CASSVEGNTEAFF. In DNA, the CDR3 is TGTGCCAGCAGCGTAGAGGGGAACACTGAAGCTTTCTTT. The chain uses TRBV9 and TRBJ1-1; D not resolved. The CDR3 spans 13 residues. V gave up 0 bases and J gave up 1 base, with 4 bases separating them. Germline assignment: CDR1 SGDLS and CDR2 YYNGEE.

The rearrangement uses TRBV29-1 and TRBJ2-5, with TRBD1 identical over 9 bases. V shed 6 bases and J 7 bases; nucleotides not matched to a gene: 6. The CDR3 runs 12 residues. Looked up from germline, CDR1 is SQVTM and CDR2 is ANQGSEA. CDR3 loop: CSVRQTGGTQYF. Here the CDR3 DNA reads TGCAGCGTAAGACAGACAGGGGGGACCCAGTACTTC.

V and J are TRBV2 and TRBJ2-2; tentatively, D is TRBD1 or TRBD2 (7 bases each). This CDR3 contains 17 residues. The germline gives CDR1 SNHLY, CDR2 FYNNEI. The V end was cut by 4 bases, the J end by 0 bases, with 15 bases between. CDR3 DNA sequence: TGTGCCAGCAGTGGGGAGGGGGCTTATACGAACACCGGGGAGCTGTTTTTT. Protein product: CASSGEGAYTNTGELFF.